This T cell receptor (beta chain) is drawn from a study of cytomegalovirus exposure and HLA in healthy donors. V lost 5 bases and J 2 bases, leaving 3 bases between the germline ends. Germline V gives CDR1 DFQATT, CDR2 SNEGSKA (reference sequence). This CDR3 has 10 residues. Primers: 60 Vbeta forward and 13 Jbeta reverse. The data were produced by immunoSEQ multiplex PCR, yet TCRdb's version contains in-frame clones alone and is incomplete. The table includes around 170,000 clones, over 80% detected once. Concerning this clone itself: Other nucleotide sequences in the sample specify the same CDR3.

This chain joins TRBV20-1 and TRBJ1-2, with no clear D. The material sequenced was PBMCs. The TCR originated in a woman aged 18-29 years in good health and CMV-seronegative. The CDR3 here is CSAPNYGYTF. For the CDR3, the DNA is TGCAGTGCTCCGAACTATGGCTACACCTTC.